The clone carrying this T cell receptor (beta chain) was counted many times. The sample originates from a study of T cells in Graves' hyperthyroidism and ophthalmopathy. Study overall: The initial diagnosis was the point when peripheral blood was collected, ahead of any treatment.

Patients were aged 18 to 65, had disease duration under 2 months, and had newly diagnosed hyperthyroidism. The study left out patients who had uncontrolled infection, other autoimmune disease, pregnancy or lactation. From germline, CDR1 is MNHNS and CDR2 SASEGT. Trimming shortened V by 7 bases and J by 4 bases, and 13 bases separated the two germline ends. CDR3 length equals 13 residues. Authors of the study amplified TCR beta CDR3 regions from RNA transcripts. A first-round RT-PCR of the TCR CDR3 used the HTBI primer set. TCRdb independently ran MiXCR on the multiplex PCR reads; one entry per CDR3 protein. The data contain under 800,000 distinct CDR3 sequences, 12% to 15% of them singletons.

The receptor was isolated from a woman under 30 with Graves' hyperthyroidism. The rearrangement links TRBV6-1 to TRBJ2-5, with D uncertain. Specimen: blood. CDR3 protein: CASMRRSPETQYF. CDR3 nucleotide sequence: TGTGCCAGCATGAGGCGATCCCCAGAGACCCAGTACTTC.